The 28 T cell receptor beta chains below all came from one sample that was sequenced in a study of T cells in Graves' hyperthyroidism and ophthalmopathy. TCR beta CDR3 regions were amplified from RNA. TCR CDR3 regions were first amplified by RT-PCR with HTBI primers. TCRdb redid the calling of the multiplex PCR reads with MiXCR, one entry per CDR3 protein. This sample has more than 350,000 distinct CDR3 sequences; about a sixth occur once, and the top ten carry about a third. Sequencing was done on a sample of blood. The receptors were sampled from a woman aged 30 to 39 with Graves' hyperthyroidism that later progressed to Graves' ophthalmopathy.

This clonotype was found many times. The J gene is TRBJ2-3, the V gene TRBV7-9, with 10 bases matching TRBD2. CDR1 and CDR2 from the germline V gene are SEHNR and FQNEAQ (reference sequence). Losses at the gene ends were 3 bases for V and 4 bases for J; bases not matched to a gene: 4. This CDR3 contains 15 residues. CDR3 DNA: TGTGCCAGCAGCTTCTCTAGCGGGGGTGCAGATACGCAGTATTTT. Amino acids: CASSFSSGGADTQYF.

In its sample, this clonotype was seen once. V usage is TRBV30 and J usage is TRBJ2-5, with no clear D. Trimming pared 4 bases from V and 1 base from J, leaving 22 bases between. CDR1 is GTSNPN, CDR2 SVGIG, per germline (reference sequence). This CDR3 comprises 17 residues. The CDR3 sequence: CAWNKRTGRDSQETQYF. The CDR3 coding sequence is TGTGCCTGGAACAAAAGGACCGGACGCGATAGCCAAGAGACCCAGTACTTC.

This clonotype was detected many times. The CDR3 here is CASTLERFSGNTIYF. CDR3 bases: TGTGCCAGCACCCTAGAAAGGTTCTCTGGAAACACCATATATTTT. The genes are TRBV6-1 and TRBJ1-3; D not resolved. Trimming shortened V by 7 bases and J by 0 bases, and 13 bases separated the two germline ends. The CDR3 consists of 15 residues. The germline gives CDR1 MNHNS, CDR2 SASEGT.

In its sample, this clonotype was seen many times. J is TRBJ1-5 and V is TRBV28; perhaps TRBD1 as D (5 bases). This CDR3 spans 14 amino acids. CDR1 and CDR2 (germline): MDHEN, SYDVKM. Trimming removed 6 bases at V and 7 bases at J, with 16 bases between. The CDR3 sequence is CASRDLGGKQPQHF. The CDR3 nucleotides read TGTGCCAGCAGGGACTTGGGGGGAAAGCAGCCCCAGCATTTT. Full variable domain (missing parts from reference TRBV28 and TRBJ1-5): DVKVTQSSRYLVKRTGEKVFLECVQDMDHENMFWYRQDPGLGLRLIYFSYDVKMKEKGDIPEGYSVSREKKERFSLILESASTNQTSMYLCASRDLGGKQPQHFGDGTRLSIL.

This clonotype occurred many times. J is TRBJ1-1 and V is TRBV2; unclear D gene. The CDR3 totals 13 residues. Looked up from germline, CDR1 is SNHLY and CDR2 is FYNNEI. V was trimmed by 4 bases and J by 3 bases, leaving 9 bases between them. CDR3 DNA: TGTGCCAGCAGTGGAAAAGGGTACACTGAAGCTTTCTTT. Amino acids: CASSGKGYTEAFF.

This clonotype has ten or more counts. This chain links TRBV6-5 with TRBJ1-2; D gene uncertain. V lost 1 base, J lost 2 bases, and 17 bases lay in between. Germline V CDR1 and CDR2: MNHEY, SVGAGI. CDR3 length: 17 residues. CDR3 nucleotides: TGTGCCAGCAGTTACTTTGCAGGAGCGACCCTGAACTATGGCTACACCTTC. This encodes CASSYFAGATLNYGYTF.

This clonotype was detected many times. The CDR3 DNA follows: TGTGCCAGTAGTATCACCGGGACAGCTAACTATGGCTACACCTTC. This sequence encodes CASSITGTANYGYTF. The genes are TRBV19 and TRBJ1-2, with TRBD1 identical over 7 bases. Germline V gene lookup returns CDR1 LNHDA and CDR2 SQIVND (reference sequence). There are 15 residues in the CDR3. Trimming removed 3 bases from V and 0 bases from J; junction bases left unmatched: 4.

Regarding this clonotype: The junction differs from germline at one of its ends, possibly a read error. V gene TRBV14 combines with J gene TRBJ2-1, with a possible D match to TRBD2 (6 bases). Germline CDR1 is SGHDN and CDR2 is FVKESK. The CDR3 consists of 16 residues. In DNA, the CDR3 is TGTGCCAGCAGCCAAAGGACTAAAATCCAGGAGAATGAGCTGTTCTTC. This sequence encodes CASSQRTKIQENELFF.

This clonotype was picked up many times. This chain joins TRBV7-9 and TRBJ1-2, with D uncertain. The V and J ends lost 7 bases and 3 bases respectively, with 18 bases between them. This CDR3 region has 15 residues. Germline values: CDR1 SEHNR, CDR2 FQNEAQ (reference sequence). The CDR3 DNA reads as TGTGCCAGCAAGTTGCCAGAAGGCCGCGACTATGGCTACACCTTC. Translation gives CASKLPEGRDYGYTF.

The J gene is TRBJ2-1, the V gene TRBV19; a weak D match, TRBD1 (5 bases). The CDR3 totals 15 residues. Looked up from germline, CDR1 is LNHDA and CDR2 is SQIVND (reference sequence). V was trimmed by 4 bases and J by 4 bases, leaving 14 bases between them. The CDR3 loop reads CASSTLGLDYNEQFF. The CDR3 region has the DNA TGTGCCAGTAGTACCCTGGGGCTAGATTACAATGAGCAGTTCTTC.

This clonotype was observed a handful of times. This rearrangement joins TRBV20-1 to TRBJ2-7, with TRBD1 identical over 7 bases. With V trimmed by 4 bases and J by 1 base, 10 bases remained unmatched. The germline gives CDR1 DFQATT, CDR2 SNEGSKA (reference sequence). This CDR3 has 15 amino acids. The CDR3 DNA reads TGCAGTGCTATGGACAGGAGCTCCTTATCCTACGAGCAGTACTTC. It encodes CSAMDRSSLSYEQYF.

This clonotype occurred once. The CDR3: CASSLGQGVQETQYF. The CDR3 nucleotides are TGTGCCAGCAGCCTGGGACAGGGAGTCCAAGAGACCCAGTACTTC. The chain has TRBV5-5 and TRBJ2-5, with 9 bases aligning to TRBD1. Germline V gene data show CDR1 as SGHKS and CDR2 as YYEKEE (reference sequence). The V segment lost 4 bases and the J segment 1 base; nucleotides outside the gene matches: 5. The CDR3 totals 15 residues.

This clonotype showed up just a few times. The genes are TRBV19 and TRBJ1-4; D gene ambiguous. Trimming took 5 bases from V and 8 from J, leaving 18 bases between them. The germline V gene encodes CDR1 LNHDA and CDR2 SQIVND (reference sequence). The CDR3 runs to 15 residues. The CDR3 region is CASSYYSEEPEKLFF. CDR3 coding DNA: TGTGCCAGTAGTTACTACTCAGAAGAGCCAGAAAAACTGTTTTTT. Combining the CDR3 with reference TRBV19 and TRBJ1-4 gives the whole variable domain DGGITQSPKYLFRKEGQNVTLSCEQNLNHDAMYWYRQDPGQGLRLIYYSQIVNDFQKGDIAEGYSVSREKKESFPLTVTSAQKNPTAFYLCASSYYSEEPEKLFFGSGTQLSVL.

In its sample, this clonotype was seen many times. The chain has TRBV7-9 and TRBJ2-7; 7 bases align to TRBD2. Germline CDR1 is SEHNR and CDR2 is FQNEAQ (reference sequence). Trimming at V came to 5 bases and at J to 3 bases, leaving 16 bases not matched to a gene. The CDR3 spans 17 residues. CDR3 DNA: TGTGCCAGCAGCAAGAACGGGAGGACGGAGGACTTCTACGAGCAGTACTTC. This gives the protein CASSKNGRTEDFYEQYF.

This clonotype was observed many times. The chain couples TRBV2 to TRBJ1-6, with D possibly TRBD1 on 6 matching bases. Trimming took 3 bases from V and 10 from J, leaving 22 bases between them. The CDR3 runs 17 residues. From germline, CDR1 is SNHLY and CDR2 FYNNEI. CDR3 in DNA: TGTGCCAGCAGTGATGAAGGGGGACGGTTTTCTTCCTCACCCCTCCACTTT. This encodes CASSDEGGRFSSSPLHF.

This clonotype was seen at least ten times. The chain has TRBV4-1 and TRBJ1-1; D is uncertain. V was clipped by 2 bases and J by 4 bases, with 11 bases between them. Germline loops: CDR1 MGHRA, CDR2 YSYEKL. This CDR3 is 14 amino acids long. CDR3 in amino acids: CASSQYEVFTEAFF. CDR3 nucleotides: TGCGCCAGCAGCCAATATGAGGTCTTCACTGAAGCTTTCTTT.

This clonotype came up once. This sequence joins TRBV19 and TRBJ2-7; no definite D call. This CDR3 has 15 amino acids. CDR1 LNHDA and CDR2 SQIVND come from the germline V gene (reference sequence). The V and J ends lost 4 bases and 2 bases respectively, with 15 bases between them. In nucleotides, the CDR3 is TGTGCCAGTAGTACGCGATACAGCAAAACCTACGAGCAGTACTTC. It specifies CASSTRYSKTYEQYF.

In its sample, this clonotype was seen many times. The CDR3 protein is CASSFLETHEQYF. The CDR3 bases are TGTGCCAGCAGTTTCCTTGAGACCCACGAGCAGTACTTC. The chain uses TRBV27 and TRBJ2-7; no reliable D call. The CDR3 spans 13 residues. Trimming pared 3 bases from V and 5 bases from J, leaving 11 bases between. In germline, CDR1 is MNHEY, CDR2 SMNVEV (reference sequence).

In nucleotides, the CDR3 is TGCGCTATCACCGGGACATTGCCTTATGGCTACACCTTC. The encoded protein is CAITGTLPYGYTF. The chain couples TRBV29-1 to TRBJ1-2; possibly TRBD1 for D (6 bases). Germline-derived CDR1 and CDR2 are SQVTM and ANQGSEA. The CDR3 has 13 amino acids.

The rearrangement links TRBV14 to TRBJ2-7; D is perhaps TRBD2 (7 bases). The germline V gene encodes CDR1 SGHDN and CDR2 FVKESK. The length of the CDR3 is 17 residues. V lost 0 bases and J 2 bases, leaving 17 bases between the germline ends. CDR3 region: CASSQDLGGRGPYEQYF. As DNA, the CDR3 is TGTGCCAGCAGCCAAGATCTCGGGGGGCGAGGGCCCTACGAGCAGTACTTC.

This clonotype has at least ten counts. The gene calls are TRBV30 and TRBJ2-3, with 8 bases identical to TRBD1. Looked up from germline, CDR1 is GTSNPN and CDR2 is SVGIG (reference sequence). This CDR3 has 13 amino acids. V gave up 7 bases and J gave up 4 bases; unmatched junction bases: 7. The CDR3 loop is CAYSPGGPDTQYF. The CDR3 nucleotides read TGTGCCTACAGCCCAGGGGGCCCAGATACGCAGTATTTT.

This clonotype appeared a few times. This rearrangement joins TRBV18 to TRBJ2-3; 11 bases are a match to TRBD1. Germline CDR1 reads KGHSH; CDR2 reads LQKENI. The CDR3 has 15 residues. V gave up 4 bases and J gave up 5 bases; unmatched junction bases: 5. The CDR3 loop is CASSQGQGARDTQYF. CDR3 in DNA: TGTGCCAGCTCACAAGGACAGGGGGCTAGAGATACGCAGTATTTT.

A few counts support this clonotype. The chain couples TRBV27 to TRBJ2-1; weak D call: TRBD2 (7 bases). The V gene's germline CDR1 is MNHEY and CDR2 SMNVEV (reference sequence). This CDR3 has 15 residues. V was pared by 5 bases and J by 7 bases, with 18 bases between. The CDR3 DNA reads TGTGCCAGCAGTCCCCTTGAGGGAGGGGGGAATGAGCAGTTCTTC. It translates to CASSPLEGGGNEQFF.

This clonotype appeared a few times. The chain combines TRBV6-1 with TRBJ2-7, with 7 bases aligning to TRBD1. V lost 0 bases to trimming and J lost 2 bases; unmatched junction nucleotides: 4. Germline-derived CDR1 and CDR2 are MNHNS and SASEGT. CDR3 size: 15 residues. The CDR3 sequence: CASSEAFGQAYEQYF. The CDR3 nucleotides read TGTGCCAGCAGTGAAGCGTTTGGACAGGCCTACGAGCAGTACTTC.

This clonotype was seen at least ten times. The chain employs TRBV11-2 and TRBJ2-3; 11 positions match TRBD1. Germline V gives CDR1 SGHAT, CDR2 FQNNGV. This CDR3 is 17 amino acids long. V shed 8 bases and J 7 bases; nucleotides not matched to a gene: 17. The CDR3 nucleotides read TGTGCCAGCTTCCGGACAGGGGGCGTAGGGGGTTTGAATACGCAGTATTTT. Its protein is CASFRTGGVGGLNTQYF.

The chain recombines TRBV29-1 with TRBJ2-5, with D unresolved. The CDR3 totals 11 residues. The V end was cut by 4 bases, the J end by 3 bases, with 6 bases between. From germline, CDR1 is SQVTM and CDR2 ANQGSEA. The CDR3 loop is CSVAPEETQYF. The CDR3 nucleotides read TGCAGCGTTGCTCCGGAAGAGACCCAGTACTTC.

This clonotype was counted many times. The V gene is TRBV12-3 or TRBV12-4, the J gene TRBJ1-1; no clear D gene. There are 13 residues in the CDR3. Trimming took 3 bases from V and 4 from J, leaving 9 bases between them. CDR3 protein: CASSFGRGTEAFF. The CDR3 region has the DNA TGTGCCAGCAGTTTCGGACGGGGCACTGAAGCTTTCTTT.

This clonotype was found many times. It may be a read error: a sequence one base away is much more abundant. The V and J genes are TRBV27 and TRBJ2-3; a possible D gene is TRBD2 (6 bases). The CDR3 length is 16 residues. Germline CDR1 and CDR2: MNHEY and SMNVEV (reference sequence). The CDR3 region has the DNA TGTACCAGCAGTGGGAGGCTGGACGGACTCACAGATACGCAGTATTTT. Its protein product is CTSSGRLDGLTDTQYF.